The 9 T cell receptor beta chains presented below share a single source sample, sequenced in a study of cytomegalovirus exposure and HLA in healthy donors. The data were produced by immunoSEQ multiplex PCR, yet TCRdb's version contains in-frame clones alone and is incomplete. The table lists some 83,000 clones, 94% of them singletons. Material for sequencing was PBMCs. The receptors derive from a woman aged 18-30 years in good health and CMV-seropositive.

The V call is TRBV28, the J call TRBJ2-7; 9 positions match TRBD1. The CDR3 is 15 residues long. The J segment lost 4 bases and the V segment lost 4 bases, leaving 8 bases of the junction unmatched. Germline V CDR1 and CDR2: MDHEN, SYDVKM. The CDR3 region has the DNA TGTGCCAGCAGTTCCGAGGGACAGGGATTATACGAGCAGTACTTC. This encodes CASSSEGQGLYEQYF.

The CDR3 loop reads CASSVTGANTGELFF. The CDR3 coding sequence is TGTGCCAGCAGTGTGACAGGGGCGAACACCGGGGAGCTGTTTTTT. V is TRBV2 and J is TRBJ2-2; TRBD1 matches 8 bases. Per the germline V gene, CDR1 is SNHLY and CDR2 is FYNNEI. Trimming cost V 4 bases and J 0 bases; bases outside gene matches: 1. The CDR3 loop spans 15 amino acids.

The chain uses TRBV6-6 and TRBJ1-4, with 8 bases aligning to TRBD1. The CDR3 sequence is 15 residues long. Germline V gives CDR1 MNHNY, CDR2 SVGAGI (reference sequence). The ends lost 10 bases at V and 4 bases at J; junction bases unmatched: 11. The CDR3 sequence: CATADRTGINEKLFF. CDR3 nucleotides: TGTGCCACCGCAGACCGGACAGGGATTAATGAAAAACTGTTTTTT.

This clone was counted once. CDR3 residues: CASSFFSGSNYNEQFF. For the CDR3, the DNA is TGTGCCAGCAGTTTCTTTAGCGGGAGTAACTACAATGAGCAGTTCTTC. The rearrangement uses TRBV5-5 and TRBJ2-1; TRBD2 aligns across 9 bases. Trimming at V came to 5 bases and at J to 3 bases, leaving 9 bases not matched to a gene. Germline CDR1 and CDR2: SGHKS and YYEKEE (reference sequence). This CDR3 region has 16 residues.

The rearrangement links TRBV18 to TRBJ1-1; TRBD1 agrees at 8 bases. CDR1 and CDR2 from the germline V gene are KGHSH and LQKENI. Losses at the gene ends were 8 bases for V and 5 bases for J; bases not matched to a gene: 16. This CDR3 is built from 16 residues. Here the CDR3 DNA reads TGTGCCAGCCACTGGGGAACAGGGGGTGTCGGGACTGAAGCTTTCTTT. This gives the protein CASHWGTGGVGTEAFF.

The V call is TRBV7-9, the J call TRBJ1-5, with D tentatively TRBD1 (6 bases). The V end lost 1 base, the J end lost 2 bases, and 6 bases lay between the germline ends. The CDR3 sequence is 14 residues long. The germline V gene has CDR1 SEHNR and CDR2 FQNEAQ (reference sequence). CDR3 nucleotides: TGTGCCAGCAGCTTAGAGGGGGGCAATCAGCCCCAGCATTTT. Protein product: CASSLEGGNQPQHF.

CDR3: CASSQSGAFSYNSPLHF. In DNA form, the CDR3 reads TGCGCCAGCAGCCAGTCAGGGGCCTTCTCCTATAATTCACCCCTCCACTTT. The rearrangement uses TRBV4-3 and TRBJ1-6, with D possibly TRBD1 on 6 matching bases. V lost 3 bases and J 0 bases, leaving 12 bases between the germline ends. Germline assignment: CDR1 LGHNA and CDR2 YSLEER. The CDR3 covers 17 residues.

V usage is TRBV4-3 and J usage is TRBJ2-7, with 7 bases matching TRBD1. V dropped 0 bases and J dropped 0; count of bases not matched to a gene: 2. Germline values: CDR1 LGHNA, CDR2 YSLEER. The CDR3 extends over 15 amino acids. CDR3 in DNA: TGCGCCAGCAGCCAAGAGGACAGGATCTCCTACGAGCAGTACTTC. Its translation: CASSQEDRISYEQYF.

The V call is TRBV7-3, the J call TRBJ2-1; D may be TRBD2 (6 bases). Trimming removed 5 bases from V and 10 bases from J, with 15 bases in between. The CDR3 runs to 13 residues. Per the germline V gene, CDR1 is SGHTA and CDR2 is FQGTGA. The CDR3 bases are TGTGCCAGCAGCCCCCCGCTAGCGTCAGAGCAGTTCTTC. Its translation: CASSPPLASEQFF.